One sample yielded the 23 T cell receptor beta chains listed below, sequenced in a study of CD8 T cells in ankylosing spondylitis. One entry per CDR3 protein, called by TCRdb with MiXCR from the 5' RACE reads. The sample records 200,000 to 300,000 distinct CDR3 sequences, roughly 25% being singletons. Sequencing was done on a sample of blood, either unsorted or a sorted T cell fraction (not recorded which). Receptors were obtained from a male donor with ankylosing spondylitis or in good health (not recorded which).

This clonotype was seen only a few times. The V call is TRBV5-1, the J call TRBJ1-4, with D perhaps TRBD1 (5 bases). Germline CDR1 SGHRS, CDR2 YFSETQ. The CDR3 contains 16 residues. Deletions cut 4 bases from V and 4 bases from J, with 17 bases between. CDR3 in amino acids: CASSPVGKGLNEKLFF. The CDR3 DNA reads TGCGCCAGCAGCCCCGTGGGGAAGGGACTTAATGAAAAACTGTTTTTT.

This clonotype was counted a single time. The chain recombines TRBV6-1 with TRBJ2-1; TRBD1 matches at 7 bases. Germline CDR1 reads MNHNS; CDR2 reads SASEGT. V lost 4 bases and J lost 1; bases outside the gene matches: 4. This CDR3 has 15 amino acids. CDR3 residues: CASSAQTGSYNEQFF. CDR3 DNA: TGTGCCAGCAGTGCCCAGACAGGGTCCTACAATGAGCAGTTCTTC.

V gene TRBV5-6 combines with J gene TRBJ2-5; no clear D gene. V was clipped by 2 bases and J by 5 bases, with 13 bases between them. The CDR3 extends over 14 amino acids. CDR1 is SGHDT and CDR2 is YYEEEE in the germline V gene. Here the CDR3 reads CASSFEGVSETQYF. As DNA, the CDR3 is TGTGCCAGCAGCTTTGAAGGTGTTTCGGAGACCCAGTACTTC.

V is TRBV6-1 and J is TRBJ2-2; 11 bases fit TRBD2. Trimming cost V 7 bases and J 4 bases; bases outside gene matches: 8. Per germline, CDR1 MNHNS and CDR2 SASEGT. This CDR3 has 16 amino acids. The CDR3 here is CASNKLAGGITGELFF. The CDR3 nucleotides read TGTGCCAGCAACAAGCTAGCGGGGGGTATCACCGGGGAGCTGTTTTTT.

The V and J genes are TRBV11-2 and TRBJ2-7; TRBD1 is a possible D gene (6 bases). V lost 2 bases, J lost 6 bases, and 14 bases lay in between. Germline V CDR1 and CDR2: SGHAT, FQNNGV. CDR3 length equals 14 residues. CDR3 sequence: CASSLNRVNGEQYF. Written as DNA, the CDR3 is TGTGCCAGCAGCTTAAACAGGGTGAATGGCGAGCAGTACTTC.

The V gene is TRBV6-1, the J gene TRBJ1-6, with 11 nucleotides matching TRBD1. Germline CDR1 is MNHNS and CDR2 is SASEGT. This CDR3 comprises 13 residues. The J segment lost 10 bases and the V segment lost 6 bases, leaving 2 bases of the junction unmatched. The CDR3 sequence: CASRGQGDSPLHF. The CDR3 coding sequence is TGTGCCAGCAGGGGACAGGGGGACTCACCCCTCCACTTT.

This clonotype appeared many times. This chain uses TRBV20-1 with TRBJ2-7; no clear D gene. Germline V gene sequence: CDR1 DFQATT, CDR2 SNEGSKA (reference sequence). Trimming stripped 4 bases from V and 0 bases from J, with 7 bases between. CDR3 length equals 12 residues. The CDR3 bases are TGCAGTGCTATCGGCTACTCCTACGAGCAGTACTTC. Protein sequence: CSAIGYSYEQYF.

Many counts were recorded for this clonotype. The V and J genes are TRBV7-2 and TRBJ2-7; unclear D gene. There are 13 residues in the CDR3. V lost 3 bases and J 6 bases, leaving 12 bases between the germline ends. Germline CDR1 and CDR2: SGHTA and FQGNSA. The CDR3 protein is CASSFRGVGEQYF. The CDR3 DNA is TGTGCCAGCAGCTTTCGAGGTGTAGGCGAGCAGTACTTC.

This clonotype was found many times. The CDR3 region has the DNA TGTGCCAGCAGCCCCGGCGAGCAAGAGACCCAGTACTTC. Translated, it gives CASSPGEQETQYF. The genes are TRBV6-2 or TRBV6-3 and TRBJ2-5; D ambiguous. This CDR3 contains 13 residues. V was shortened by 6 bases and J by 2 bases, with 10 bases between the two germline ends. Germline-derived CDR1 and CDR2 are MNHEY and SVGEGT.

The chain joins TRBV6-5 to TRBJ2-1; D is ambiguous. Germline V gives CDR1 MNHEY, CDR2 SVGAGI. Trimming removed 4 bases at V and 4 bases at J, with 17 bases between. This CDR3 contains 16 residues. The CDR3 bases are TGTGCCAGCAGTTCCCGAACGGTCCCTTCGTACAATGAGCAGTTCTTC. This codes for CASSSRTVPSYNEQFF.

This clonotype was seen ten or more times. The rearrangement uses TRBV12-3 or TRBV12-4 and TRBJ1-3, with TRBD1 matching over 7 bases. There are 14 residues in the CDR3. With 6 bases clipped from V and 2 bases from J, the junction kept 4 bases outside the gene matches. The CDR3 loop reads CASRQTGPGNTIYF. Written as DNA, the CDR3 is TGTGCCAGCAGGCAGACAGGGCCTGGAAACACCATATATTTT.

CDR3 amino acids: CASSSGTGGRYEQYF. CDR3 nucleotides: TGTGCCAGCAGCTCGGGGACAGGGGGCAGGTACGAGCAGTACTTC. The rearrangement links TRBV7-6 to TRBJ2-7; 12 positions agree with TRBD1. Germline CDR1 reads SGHVS; CDR2 reads FNYEAQ. Unmatched junction bases numbered 5, after V lost 4 bases and J lost 4 bases. The CDR3 is made up of 15 amino acids.

The chain combines TRBV20-1 with TRBJ2-2; possibly TRBD1 for D (5 bases). Germline CDR1 reads DFQATT; CDR2 reads SNEGSKA (reference sequence). V was pared by 3 bases and J by 5 bases, with 10 bases between. This CDR3 has 13 amino acids. The CDR3 spells CSASRGATGELFF. CDR3 sequence (DNA): TGCAGTGCTAGTCGTGGGGCTACCGGGGAGCTGTTTTTT.

The chain couples TRBV20-1 to TRBJ2-3; 8 bases line up with TRBD2. This CDR3 has 14 residues. CDR1 DFQATT and CDR2 SNEGSKA come from the germline V gene (reference sequence). The V gene end was trimmed by 5 bases and the J gene end by 1 base; junction bases not matched to a gene: 5. The CDR3, as DNA: TGCAGTGCTCCGGTGCGGGGGGGCACAGATACGCAGTATTTT. Encoded protein: CSAPVRGGTDTQYF.

This clonotype was picked up many times. The rearrangement uses TRBV29-1 and TRBJ2-1; tentative D call: TRBD2 (5 bases). CDR1 is SQVTM, CDR2 ANQGSEA, per germline. This CDR3 spans 12 amino acids. V was pared by 0 bases and J by 10 bases, with 10 bases between. The CDR3 region has the DNA TGCAGCGTTGAAGAGGTGCGCGGGGAGCAGTTCTTC. Translating gives CSVEEVRGEQFF.

V is TRBV20-1 and J is TRBJ2-7; no clear D gene. Germline lookup yields CDR1 DFQATT and CDR2 SNEGSKA (reference sequence). The CDR3 consists of 13 residues. The V gene lost 5 bases and the J gene lost 5 bases, with 16 bases spanning the gap. The chain's CDR3 is CSAPSDSSHEQYF. The CDR3 DNA reads as TGCAGTGCTCCGTCTGATAGCAGCCACGAGCAGTACTTC.

This clonotype was recorded a few times. The chain has TRBV12-3 or TRBV12-4 and TRBJ2-1, with 7 bases fitting TRBD2. Trimming at V came to 4 bases and at J to 10 bases, leaving 4 bases not matched to a gene. The CDR3 is made up of 12 amino acids. CDR3 residues: CASSSLSGEQFF. In nucleotides, the CDR3 is TGTGCCAGCAGTTCTCTTAGCGGGGAGCAGTTCTTC.

The chain uses TRBV20-1 and TRBJ2-7; the D gene is possibly TRBD2 (5 bases). The CDR3 runs 13 residues. CDR1 is DFQATT, CDR2 SNEGSKA, per germline (reference sequence). Trimming pared 8 bases from V and 6 bases from J, leaving 20 bases between. The CDR3 protein is CSPGRTGIGEQYF. The DNA of the CDR3 is TGCAGTCCCGGACGGACTGGCATTGGCGAGCAGTACTTC.

This clonotype has just a few counts. The gene calls are TRBV12-3 or TRBV12-4 and TRBJ2-3, with 7 nucleotides matching TRBD1. The CDR3 totals 14 residues. V shed 4 bases and J 0 bases; nucleotides not matched to a gene: 1. CDR3 bases: TGTGCCAGCAGTTCGACAGGGAGCACAGATACGCAGTATTTT. It specifies CASSSTGSTDTQYF.

This clonotype was recorded at least ten times. V gene TRBV28 combines with J gene TRBJ1-6; possibly TRBD1 for D (5 bases). Germline CDR1 MDHEN, CDR2 SYDVKM. Trimming removed 7 bases at V and 3 bases at J, with 13 bases between. This CDR3 is built from 15 residues. The CDR3 spells CASINDSFYNSPLHF. The CDR3 DNA reads as TGTGCCAGCATAAATGACAGTTTCTATAATTCACCCCTCCACTTT. Using reference TRBV28 and TRBJ1-6 for the parts outside the CDR3, the full variable domain is DVKVTQSSRYLVKRTGEKVFLECVQDMDHENMFWYRQDPGLGLRLIYFSYDVKMKEKGDIPEGYSVSREKKERFSLILESASTNQTSMYLCASINDSFYNSPLHFGNGTRLTVT.

This clonotype came up many times. This rearrangement joins TRBV6-5 to TRBJ2-5; 7 bases are shared with TRBD1. Germline V gene sequence: CDR1 MNHEY, CDR2 SVGAGI. Losses at the gene ends were 3 bases for V and 5 bases for J; bases not matched to a gene: 6. The CDR3 consists of 14 residues. The CDR3 region has the DNA TGTGCCAGCAGTTATAGGGGGCTCGAGGAGACCCAGTACTTC. Protein product: CASSYRGLEETQYF.

The sample holds a few counts of this clonotype. The chain joins TRBV20-1 to TRBJ1-1; 7 positions agree with TRBD1. This CDR3 is built from 14 residues. Germline CDR1 is DFQATT and CDR2 is SNEGSKA (reference sequence). Unmatched junction bases numbered 6, after V lost 1 base and J lost 4 bases. The DNA for the CDR3 is TGCAGTGCTAGAGCTCCAAGACAGGGCACTGAAGCTTTCTTT. Translating gives CSARAPRQGTEAFF.

This clonotype was recorded a few times. The genes are TRBV20-1 and TRBJ2-7; no firm D call. Trimming shortened V by 8 bases and J by 0 bases, and 8 bases separated the two germline ends. Germline values: CDR1 DFQATT, CDR2 SNEGSKA (reference sequence). The CDR3 is 11 residues long. CDR3 region: CSSSPSYEQYF. CDR3 bases: TGCAGTTCTTCCCCCTCCTACGAGCAGTACTTC.